This TCR beta chain was observed in a study of cytomegalovirus exposure and HLA in healthy donors. Study summary: Drawn from HLA-typed donors, 83 million or so unique TCRs were held in an early data release.

The CDR3 runs 17 residues. The trim removed 3 bases at V and 1 base at J, leaving 2 bases unmatched. In germline, CDR1 is SGHRS, CDR2 YFSETQ. PCR amplification relied on 60 Vbeta primers (plus 13 Jbeta primers). Data came from immunoSEQ multiplex PCR; TCRdb stores just in-frame clones and leaves some out. The sample comprises over 110,000 clones, roughly 83% of which are singletons, and 3% to 4% rests with the top ten. Sequenced material: PBMCs. The source of this sequence is a female donor in good health and CMV-seronegative. The rearrangement links TRBV5-1 to TRBJ2-2, with 14 bases that match TRBD2. The CDR3 nucleotides are TGCGCCAGCAGCTGGGGACTAGCGGGAGAGAACACCGGGGAGCTGTTTTTT. It translates to CASSWGLAGENTGELFF.